This T cell receptor (beta chain) was retrieved from a study of T-cell reconstitution after alpha-beta-depleted transplantation in children. This clonotype was counted between two and nine times. Unique molecular identifiers featured in how the TCRbeta library was prepared. TCRdb independently ran MiXCR on the PCR reads; one entry per CDR3 protein. The data hold 450,000 to 700,000 distinct CDR3 sequences, with roughly a quarter observed a single time. The sequencing here drew on PBMCs, taken before TCRalphabeta/CD19-depleted stem cell transplant. This TCR was recovered from a boy under two years old with Wiskott-Aldrich syndrome, due to receive a stem cell transplant.

This CDR3 reads CSATPQRVSSYNEQFF. The CDR3 nucleotides read TGCAGTGCTACCCCCCAGCGAGTGAGCTCCTACAATGAGCAGTTCTTC. This chain connects TRBV20-1 to TRBJ2-1; D is undetermined. CDR1 DFQATT and CDR2 SNEGSKA come from the germline V gene (reference sequence). This CDR3 spans 16 amino acids. V dropped 4 bases and J dropped 0 bases, with 16 bases sitting between them.